Presented here are 4 T cell receptor beta chains from one specimen sequenced in a study of chemoradiotherapy in HPV16-positive cancers. Clones were read by immunoSEQ multiplex PCR, and TCRdb kept only the in-frame ones, dropping some. There are 40,000 to 60,000 clones in the sample; roughly nine tenths occur only once, and roughly 3.5% lies in the top ten. Specimen: blood, collected from a patient who underwent chemoradiotherapy. Receptors were obtained from a human donor with HPV-associated anogenital cancer.

A single count supports this clone. V usage is TRBV7-2 and J usage is TRBJ2-1; D may be TRBD1 or TRBD2 (5 bases each). Germline CDR1 is SGHTA and CDR2 is FQGNSA. V dropped 5 bases and J dropped 8 bases, with 16 bases sitting between them. The CDR3 totals 14 residues. The CDR3 region has the DNA TGTGCCAGCAGCCCGGGACGCAAGTGGTATGAGCAGTTCTTC. As protein: CASSPGRKWYEQFF.

CDR3 in amino acids: CATMVTSATDTQYF. CDR3 DNA: TGTGCCACCATGGTGACCTCGGCCACAGATACGCAGTATTTT. V and J are TRBV19 and TRBJ2-3; D is undetermined. Germline assignment: CDR1 LNHDA and CDR2 SQIVND (reference sequence). The CDR3 has 14 amino acids. Trimming left V 10 bases short and J 2 bases short, with 16 bases between. Looking up the rest from reference TRBV19 and TRBJ2-3 gives the full variable domain: DGGITQSPKYLFRKEGQNVTLSCEQNLNHDAMYWYRQDPGQGLRLIYYSQIVNDFQKGDIAEGYSVSREKKESFPLTVTSAQKNPTAFYLCATMVTSATDTQYFGPGTRLTVL.

The chain uses TRBV7-2 and TRBJ1-2; unclear D gene. The V end lost 1 base, the J end lost 6 bases, and 12 bases lay between the germline ends. This CDR3 spans 14 amino acids. Germline V gene lookup returns CDR1 SGHTA and CDR2 FQGNSA. CDR3 nucleotide sequence: TGTGCCAGCAGCTTAGACCCCACCGGAAATGGCTACACCTTC. This codes for CASSLDPTGNGYTF.

The rearrangement joins TRBV27 to TRBJ1-6; D is uncertain. Germline CDR1 is MNHEY and CDR2 is SMNVEV (reference sequence). The CDR3 is 14 amino acids. Trimming cost V 7 bases and J 10 bases, with 17 bases left between them. Here the CDR3 DNA reads TGTGCCAGCACCGGGGTGGCGGGGTGGTCACCCCTCCACTTT. Translated, it gives CASTGVAGWSPLHF.